The present TCR beta chain was sequenced within a study of blood T cell repertoires in COVID-19. Overall study context: Specimens from acute and convalescent COVID-19 originated in the United States, Italy and Spain. T cells, B-cell-depleted T cells, or PBMCs provided the cDNA or gDNA that served as material.

From germline, CDR1 is ENHRY and CDR2 SYGVKD. The CDR3 consists of 14 residues. Losses at the gene ends were 5 bases for V and 0 bases for J; bases not matched to a gene: 3. Original handling: Estimates of nucleated cell counts were drawn from the amplification of reference gene primers. The assay was immunoSEQ multiplex PCR, and TCRdb's table has in-frame clones only and misses some. D and trimming come from the DNA, and the V and J calls and clone size come from that table. This table holds tens of thousands of clones, roughly 80% found once. The sequence was collected from a woman of 80 years or more with acute or convalescent COVID-19. The gene calls are TRBV10-3 and TRBJ1-1, with 7 bases matching TRBD1. Input material: peripheral blood. The CDR3 loop is CAISWDSLNTEAFF. In DNA form, the CDR3 reads TGTGCCATCAGTTGGGACAGCTTGAACACTGAAGCTTTCTTT.